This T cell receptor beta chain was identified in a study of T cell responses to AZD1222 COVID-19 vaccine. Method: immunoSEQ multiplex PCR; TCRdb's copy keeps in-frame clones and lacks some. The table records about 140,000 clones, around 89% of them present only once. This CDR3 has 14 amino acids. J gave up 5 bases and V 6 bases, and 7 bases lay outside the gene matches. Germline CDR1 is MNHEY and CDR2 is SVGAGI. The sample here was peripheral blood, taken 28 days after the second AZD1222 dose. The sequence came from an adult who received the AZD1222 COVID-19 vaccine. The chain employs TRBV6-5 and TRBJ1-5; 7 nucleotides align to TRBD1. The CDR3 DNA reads TGTGCCAGCAGGCTCGACAGGGATGATCAGCCCCAGCATTTT. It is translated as CASRLDRDDQPQHF.